This note documents a single T cell receptor beta chain sequence. Mismatch with germline at one junction end may stem from a read error. The CDR3 runs to 15 residues. The V gene's germline CDR1 is SNHLY and CDR2 FYNNEI. TCRdb's copy holds only in-frame clones and misses some; the assay was immunoSEQ multiplex PCR. The table lists roughly 120,000 clones, about nine tenths of them singletons. These data originate in a study of control samples from healthy donors and cancer patients. Input material: blood. The clonotype was recovered from a human donor in good health. The donor label of this sample is uncertain. V usage is TRBV2 and J usage is TRBJ2-2; possible D gene TRBD1, 6 bases. The CDR3 region is CASREQGKVAGELFF. The CDR3 coding sequence is TGTGCCAGCCGTGAACAGGGAAAGGTTGCCGGGGAGCTGTTTTTT. Supplemented by reference TRBV2 and TRBJ2-2, the full variable domain reads EPEVTQTPSHQVTQMGQEVILRCVPISNHLYFYWYRQILGQKVEFLVSFYNNEISEKSEIFDDQFSVERPDGSNFTLKIRSTKLEDSAMYFCASREQGKVAGELFFGEGSRLTVL.